Listed below are T cell receptor beta chains from one sample, sequenced in a study of CD8 T cells in ankylosing spondylitis. One entry per CDR3 protein, called by TCRdb with MiXCR from the 5' RACE reads. This sample has roughly 100,000 distinct CDR3 sequences, with about 8.6% found just once. Material for sequencing was blood, either unsorted or a sorted T cell fraction (not recorded which). These TCRs come from a male donor with ankylosing spondylitis or in good health (not recorded which). The CDR3 runs from the conserved cysteine through the conserved F or W. The order of the fields is J gene, V gene, clone size, D gene, CDR3 protein, CDR3 DNA. A D gene is named only where the DNA matches it firmly. Clone size is shown for a subset of rows, as once, few, many or a class of expanded clone.

J gene: TRBJ2-3
V gene: TRBV4-3
clone size: many
D gene: .
CDR3 protein: CASSPIGEDTQYF
CDR3 DNA: TGCGCCAGCAGCCCGATAGGGGAAGATACGCAGTATTTT

J gene: TRBJ2-3
V gene: TRBV27
clone size: many
D gene: .
CDR3 protein: CASSLQAGRDTQYF
CDR3 DNA: TGTGCCAGCAGTTTACAGGCAGGGAGAGATACGCAGTATTTT

J gene: TRBJ1-3
V gene: TRBV7-2
clone size: many
D gene: .
CDR3 protein: CASSLSSYGNTIYF
CDR3 DNA: TGTGCCAGCAGCTTATCCTCGTATGGAAACACCATATATTTT

J gene: TRBJ1-1
V gene: TRBV5-6
clone size: many
D gene: TRBD1
CDR3 protein: CASSLERQRTGQAFF
CDR3 DNA: TGTGCCAGCAGCTTGGAGAGACAAAGGACAGGGCAAGCTTTCTTT

J gene: TRBJ1-1
V gene: TRBV12-3/TRBV12-4
clone size: many
D gene: .
CDR3 protein: CASRPDRLNGEAFF
CDR3 DNA: TGTGCCAGCAGACCCGACAGGCTGAACGGTGAAGCTTTCTTT

J gene: TRBJ2-5
V gene: TRBV2
clone size: .
D gene: .
CDR3 protein: CASSEARQTQETQYF
CDR3 DNA: TGTGCCAGCAGTGAAGCTAGACAGACCCAAGAGACCCAGTACTTC

J gene: TRBJ1-2
V gene: TRBV27
clone size: many
D gene: TRBD1
CDR3 protein: CASSPSSWTGGFTF
CDR3 DNA: TGTGCCAGCAGCCCATCATCCTGGACAGGGGGTTTCACCTTC

J gene: TRBJ2-3
V gene: TRBV5-1
clone size: many
D gene: .
CDR3 protein: CASSLAGTTSTDTQYF
CDR3 DNA: TGCGCCAGCAGCTTGGCAGGTACCACTAGCACAGATACGCAGTATTTT

J gene: TRBJ2-2
V gene: TRBV7-7
clone size: many
D gene: .
CDR3 protein: CASSLIQASNTGELFF
CDR3 DNA: TGTGCTAGCAGTTTAATACAGGCATCGAACACCGGGGAGCTGTTTTTT

J gene: TRBJ2-7
V gene: TRBV7-9
clone size: .
D gene: .
CDR3 protein: CASSPEEGASSYEQYF
CDR3 DNA: TGTGCCAGCAGCCCAGAGGAGGGGGCAAGCTCCTACGAGCAGTACTTC

J gene: TRBJ2-3
V gene: TRBV6-1
clone size: .
D gene: .
CDR3 protein: CASGKRQTSTDTQYF
CDR3 DNA: TGTGCCAGCGGAAAGCGGCAAACTAGCACAGATACGCAGTATTTT

J gene: TRBJ1-1
V gene: TRBV12-3/TRBV12-4
clone size: many
D gene: .
CDR3 protein: CASSLDGAAPNTEAFF
CDR3 DNA: TGTGCCAGCAGTTTAGACGGGGCCGCCCCGAACACTGAAGCTTTCTTT

J gene: TRBJ1-1
V gene: TRBV9
clone size: many
D gene: TRBD1
CDR3 protein: CASSVAPGGASSEAFF
CDR3 DNA: TGTGCCAGCAGCGTAGCACCAGGGGGCGCGTCTTCTGAAGCTTTCTTT

J gene: TRBJ1-1
V gene: TRBV12-3/TRBV12-4
clone size: many
D gene: .
CDR3 protein: CASSFEGYEAFF
CDR3 DNA: TGTGCCAGCAGTTTTGAGGGCTATGAAGCTTTCTTT

J gene: TRBJ2-2
V gene: TRBV7-9
clone size: .
D gene: TRBD2
CDR3 protein: CASKPGLAGNTGELFF
CDR3 DNA: TGTGCCAGCAAACCGGGACTAGCGGGCAACACCGGGGAGCTGTTTTTT

J gene: TRBJ2-1
V gene: TRBV15
clone size: .
D gene: .
CDR3 protein: CATSRAGSYNEQFF
CDR3 DNA: TGTGCCACCAGCAGAGCGGGGTCCTACAATGAGCAGTTCTTC

J gene: TRBJ1-2
V gene: TRBV27
clone size: many
D gene: TRBD1
CDR3 protein: CASSLFGQGDGYTF
CDR3 DNA: TGTGCCAGCAGTTTATTTGGGCAGGGGGATGGCTACACCTTC

J gene: TRBJ1-4
V gene: TRBV4-2
clone size: few
D gene: TRBD1
CDR3 protein: CASSQRQGKNEKLFF
CDR3 DNA: TGTGCCAGCAGCCAGAGACAGGGGAAGAATGAAAAACTGTTTTTT

J gene: TRBJ1-2
V gene: TRBV29-1
clone size: few
D gene: .
CDR3 protein: CSVGHYNYGYTF
CDR3 DNA: TGCAGCGTTGGCCATTACAACTATGGCTACACCTTC

J gene: TRBJ2-3
V gene: TRBV9
clone size: many
D gene: TRBD2
CDR3 protein: CASSPRLAGSTDTQYF
CDR3 DNA: TGTGCCAGCAGCCCTCGACTAGCGGGGAGCACAGATACGCAGTATTTT

J gene: TRBJ2-3
V gene: TRBV20-1
clone size: many
D gene: .
CDR3 protein: CSAPRERTDTQYF
CDR3 DNA: TGCAGTGCCCCTAGGGAGAGAACAGATACGCAGTATTTT

J gene: TRBJ2-1
V gene: TRBV5-1
clone size: many
D gene: TRBD2
CDR3 protein: CASNFLAGGSYNEQFF
CDR3 DNA: TGCGCCAGCAATTTCTTAGCGGGGGGCTCCTACAATGAGCAGTTCTTC

J gene: TRBJ2-1
V gene: TRBV29-1
clone size: many
D gene: .
CDR3 protein: CSVETASYNEQFF
CDR3 DNA: TGCAGCGTTGAAACAGCAAGTTACAATGAGCAGTTCTTC

J gene: TRBJ2-7
V gene: TRBV7-2
clone size: many
D gene: .
CDR3 protein: CASSVRGSLTYEQYF
CDR3 DNA: TGTGCCAGCAGCGTTAGGGGATCCCTAACCTACGAGCAGTACTTC

J gene: TRBJ1-1
V gene: TRBV19
clone size: many
D gene: TRBD1
CDR3 protein: CASSMGQGRTEAFF
CDR3 DNA: TGTGCCAGTAGTATGGGACAGGGGCGGACTGAAGCTTTCTTT

J gene: TRBJ1-4
V gene: TRBV18
clone size: many
D gene: .
CDR3 protein: CASSPRQDEKLFF
CDR3 DNA: TGTGCCAGCTCACCTAGACAGGATGAAAAACTGTTTTTT

J gene: TRBJ2-1
V gene: TRBV5-1
clone size: .
D gene: TRBD1
CDR3 protein: CASSLTGGRDEQFF
CDR3 DNA: TGCGCCAGCAGCCTCACAGGGGGCAGGGATGAGCAGTTCTTC

J gene: TRBJ2-1
V gene: TRBV12-3/TRBV12-4
clone size: many
D gene: TRBD2
CDR3 protein: CASISGRVPFLTEQFF
CDR3 DNA: TGTGCCAGCATCAGCGGGAGGGTTCCTTTCCTCACTGAGCAGTTCTTC

J gene: TRBJ1-4
V gene: TRBV18
clone size: many
D gene: .
CDR3 protein: CASSPPSQPEKLFF
CDR3 DNA: TGTGCCAGCTCACCACCTTCCCAGCCTGAAAAACTGTTTTTT

J gene: TRBJ1-5
V gene: TRBV18
clone size: many
D gene: .
CDR3 protein: CASSPLAPAASHQPQHF
CDR3 DNA: TGTGCCAGCTCACCCCTGGCCCCTGCAGCCTCCCATCAGCCCCAGCATTTT

J gene: TRBJ1-6
V gene: TRBV5-5
clone size: many
D gene: .
CDR3 protein: CASSRGTENSPLHF
CDR3 DNA: TGTGCCAGCAGCCGAGGGACGGAGAATTCACCCCTCCACTTT

J gene: TRBJ2-3
V gene: TRBV20-1
clone size: many
D gene: TRBD2
CDR3 protein: CSARLAGVSTDTQYF
CDR3 DNA: TGCAGTGCGCGGCTAGCGGGAGTGTCCACAGATACGCAGTATTTT

J gene: TRBJ1-2
V gene: TRBV29-1
clone size: many
D gene: TRBD1
CDR3 protein: CSGQGTNYGYTF
CDR3 DNA: TGCAGCGGACAGGGCACTAACTATGGCTACACCTTC

J gene: TRBJ1-1
V gene: TRBV12-3/TRBV12-4
clone size: many
D gene: .
CDR3 protein: CASSFPQGGHEAFF
CDR3 DNA: TGTGCCAGCAGTTTCCCCCAAGGGGGACATGAAGCTTTCTTT

J gene: TRBJ2-5
V gene: TRBV7-6
clone size: .
D gene: TRBD2
CDR3 protein: CASSLLIAGGNSETQYF
CDR3 DNA: TGTGCCAGCAGCTTATTAATAGCGGGAGGAAATTCAGAGACCCAGTACTTC

J gene: TRBJ2-2
V gene: TRBV7-8
clone size: many
D gene: TRBD2
CDR3 protein: CASSFSGSNTGELFF
CDR3 DNA: TGTGCCAGCAGCTTTAGCGGGTCGAACACCGGGGAGCTGTTTTTT

J gene: TRBJ2-7
V gene: TRBV20-1
clone size: many
D gene: .
CDR3 protein: CSAARTDFGYEQYF
CDR3 DNA: TGCAGTGCTGCCCGGACAGATTTCGGCTACGAGCAGTACTTC

J gene: TRBJ2-1
V gene: TRBV7-2
clone size: few
D gene: .
CDR3 protein: CASSLIRANEQFF
CDR3 DNA: TGTGCCAGCAGCCTCATTAGGGCGAATGAGCAGTTCTTC

J gene: TRBJ2-1
V gene: TRBV6-2/TRBV6-3
clone size: few
D gene: .
CDR3 protein: CASRPMGAYNEQFF
CDR3 DNA: TGTGCCAGCAGGCCTATGGGGGCCTACAATGAGCAGTTCTTC

J gene: TRBJ2-6
V gene: TRBV11-1
clone size: few
D gene: TRBD1
CDR3 protein: CASSLVAGGVSGANVLTF
CDR3 DNA: TGTGCCAGCAGCTTAGTGGCAGGGGGCGTCTCTGGGGCCAACGTCCTGACTTTC

J gene: TRBJ2-1
V gene: TRBV5-6
clone size: many
D gene: TRBD2
CDR3 protein: CATSRGLAGLNEQFF
CDR3 DNA: TGTGCCACCTCACGGGGACTAGCGGGGTTAAATGAGCAGTTCTTC

J gene: TRBJ2-3
V gene: TRBV27
clone size: many
D gene: TRBD2
CDR3 protein: CASSWEGLGADTQYF
CDR3 DNA: TGTGCCAGCAGCTGGGAGGGACTAGGGGCAGATACGCAGTATTTT

J gene: TRBJ2-3
V gene: TRBV4-1
clone size: many
D gene: TRBD2
CDR3 protein: CASSQEASGGATDTQYF
CDR3 DNA: TGCGCCAGCAGCCAAGAGGCTAGCGGGGGGGCCACAGATACGCAGTATTTT

J gene: TRBJ1-4
V gene: TRBV20-1
clone size: many
D gene: .
CDR3 protein: CSARLSGTNEKLFF
CDR3 DNA: TGCAGTGCTAGGCTGAGCGGAACTAATGAAAAACTGTTTTTT

J gene: TRBJ2-2
V gene: TRBV10-3
clone size: many
D gene: TRBD1
CDR3 protein: CAISRRGQGDTGELFF
CDR3 DNA: TGTGCCATCAGTCGGAGGGGACAGGGGGACACCGGGGAGCTGTTTTTT

J gene: TRBJ1-4
V gene: TRBV7-2
clone size: few
D gene: .
CDR3 protein: CASSYAGSGREKLFF
CDR3 DNA: TGTGCCAGCAGCTACGCGGGTTCCGGGCGGGAAAAACTGTTTTTT

J gene: TRBJ1-5
V gene: TRBV20-1
clone size: many
D gene: .
CDR3 protein: CSARLKGQPQHF
CDR3 DNA: TGCAGTGCTCGGTTAAAGGGTCAGCCCCAGCATTTT

J gene: TRBJ2-3
V gene: TRBV5-6
clone size: many
D gene: .
CDR3 protein: CASSFNTDTQYF
CDR3 DNA: TGTGCCAGCAGCTTTAACACAGATACGCAGTATTTT

J gene: TRBJ1-1
V gene: TRBV5-1
clone size: .
D gene: .
CDR3 protein: CASSLWEGNTEAFF
CDR3 DNA: TGCGCCAGCAGCTTGTGGGAGGGGAACACTGAAGCTTTCTTT

J gene: TRBJ2-7
V gene: TRBV3-1
clone size: many
D gene: TRBD2
CDR3 protein: CASSSTSGRLEQYF
CDR3 DNA: TGTGCCAGCAGCTCAACTAGCGGGAGGCTTGAGCAGTACTTC

J gene: TRBJ2-3
V gene: TRBV12-3/TRBV12-4
clone size: many
D gene: .
CDR3 protein: CASSLEGPDTQYF
CDR3 DNA: TGTGCCAGCAGTTTAGAGGGGCCCGATACGCAGTATTTT

J gene: TRBJ1-2
V gene: TRBV12-3/TRBV12-4
clone size: many
D gene: .
CDR3 protein: CASSFRVDYGYTF
CDR3 DNA: TGTGCCAGCAGTTTTCGGGTCGATTATGGCTACACCTTC